This T cell receptor (beta chain) was sequenced for a study of shared clonotypes between healthy human individuals. Study as a whole: Each donor's CD8 memory used one plate, CD8 naive two, each CD4 subset three.

On this clone itself: Its antigen is undetermined.

Per germline, CDR1 SNHLY and CDR2 FYNNEI. V was pared by 4 bases and J by 6 bases, with 14 bases between. The CDR3 spans 14 residues. General observations from the study: The study found lower generation probabilities in non-shared clonotypes than in those shared by all four donors. Limited genetic and exposure-history diversity came from having few donors.

The data were produced by immunoSEQ multiplex PCR, yet TCRdb's version contains in-frame clones alone and is incomplete. The table lists about 1 million clones, 60% to 80% of them singletons. The V call is TRBV2, the J call TRBJ2-3, with D perhaps matching TRBD1 or TRBD2 (5 bases each). This clonotype was sampled from a young man in good health. What was sequenced was memory CD4+ T cells sorted from blood. Subset denoted: CD45RA-negative fraction. The CDR3 DNA sequence: TGTGCCAGCAGTGGGCAGGGACCTTTCGATACGCAGTATTTT. It specifies CASSGQGPFDTQYF.